Given below is one T cell receptor (beta chain) in context. Some clones are missing from TCRdb's copy, which holds only in-frame ones; the method was immunoSEQ multiplex PCR. The table has about 18,000 clones, almost 80% seen once. These data originate in a study of neoadjuvant nivolumab and ipilimumab in lung cancer. The CDR3 totals 14 residues. Germline lookup yields CDR1 SGHNT and CDR2 YENEEA. V was pared by 4 bases and J by 4 bases, with 4 bases of the junction left unmatched. This clonotype originated in an adult with non-small cell lung cancer. The gene calls are TRBV11-3 and TRBJ2-3, with 8 bases fitting TRBD1. Sequenced material: tumor tissue, taken after neoadjuvant nivolumab, alone or with ipilimumab, at or shortly before surgery. The DNA for the CDR3 is TGTGCCAGCAGCTACGGACAGGGAGCAGATACGCAGTATTTT. Protein: CASSYGQGADTQYF.